This TCR beta chain comes out of a study of control samples from healthy donors and cancer patients. This table comes from immunoSEQ multiplex PCR, and its TCRdb copy is limited to in-frame clones, with some not included. This table has 100,000 to 150,000 clones, 92% appearing once. This clone was seen a single time. The CDR3 runs 15 residues. Germline-derived CDR1 and CDR2 are KGHSH and LQKENI. The junction had 5 bases not matched to a gene; V was cut back by 2 bases and J by 4 bases. This sequence originates from a man between 18 and 35 years old in good health. The sample comprised blood. The rearrangement uses TRBV18 and TRBJ2-1; TRBD1 aligns across 7 bases. CDR3 coding DNA: TGTGCCAGCTCACCAAGGGAACAGGGGTACAATGAGCAGTTCTTC. Residues: CASSPREQGYNEQFF.